Presented here are 13 T cell receptor beta chains from one specimen sequenced in a study of cytomegalovirus exposure and HLA in healthy donors (dated by TCRdb to 2016 to 2017). To prepare the library, the immunoSEQ multiplex PCR assay was applied. For the multiplex PCR, a mixture combining 60 forward primers for TCR Vbeta segments and 13 reverse primers for TCR Jbeta segments was used. What TCRdb holds here is the immuneACCESS table cut down to in-frame rearrangements. Part of the clones is not present; checked against another copy, under half of the missing clones reflect an unresolved V gene, and the others are unexplained. The sample table records about 150,000 clones; approximately 83% of these occur just once. The ten largest clones represent roughly 1.6% of the sample. Sequencing used PBMCs. Receptor source: a middle-aged woman in good health and CMV-seronegative.

This chain connects TRBV28 to TRBJ1-2, with a weak D call TRBD1 (6 bases). The CDR3 loop spans 16 amino acids. Germline V gene sequence: CDR1 MDHEN, CDR2 SYDVKM. Trimming removed 3 bases from V and 2 bases from J, with 16 bases in between. The CDR3 loop reads CASSFRRGGGNYGYTF. CDR3 nucleotides: TGTGCCAGCAGTTTTAGACGTGGGGGCGGGAACTATGGCTACACCTTC.

This clone was seen more than once but under ten times. This chain uses TRBV6-5 with TRBJ1-4; D uncertain. Germline V lookup: CDR1 MNHEY, CDR2 SVGAGI. The CDR3 is 13 amino acids. V lost 6 bases to trimming and J lost 8 bases, with 13 bases between them. In DNA, the CDR3 is TGTGCCAGCAGCCAACTCGGGAAGGAAAAACTGTTTTTT. This encodes CASSQLGKEKLFF.

The J gene is TRBJ2-3, the V gene TRBV9; 10 nucleotides line up with TRBD2. Trimming took 3 bases from V and 4 from J; bases not matched to a gene: 14. In germline, CDR1 is SGDLS, CDR2 YYNGEE. The CDR3 length is 18 residues. The DNA of the CDR3 is TGTGCCAGCAGCGCCGCACTAGCGGGACCCGGGGTCGCAGATACGCAGTATTTT. This codes for CASSAALAGPGVADTQYF.

The chain uses TRBV19 and TRBJ2-1; 9 nucleotides line up with TRBD2. With 3 bases clipped from V and 8 bases from J, the junction kept 5 bases outside the gene matches. In germline, CDR1 is LNHDA, CDR2 SQIVND (reference sequence). CDR3 length equals 14 residues. CDR3 bases: TGTGCCAGTAGTATTGTAGCGGGAGATTATGAGCAGTTCTTC. Its protein is CASSIVAGDYEQFF.

The chain links TRBV6-4 to TRBJ2-1; 10 nucleotides agree with TRBD2. The CDR3 loop spans 16 amino acids. Trimming cost V 8 bases and J 8 bases; bases outside gene matches: 15. Germline V CDR1 and CDR2: MRHNA, SNTAGT. CDR3 region: CASGPGSGGGRDEQFF. In nucleotides, the CDR3 is TGTGCCAGCGGACCAGGGAGCGGGGGGGGGAGAGATGAGCAGTTCTTC.

The chain recombines TRBV27 with TRBJ2-7, with a tentative D call TRBD2 (5 bases). The germline V gene has CDR1 MNHEY and CDR2 SMNVEV (reference sequence). This CDR3 is 16 amino acids long. The V end was cut by 2 bases, the J end by 0 bases, with 14 bases between. The CDR3 DNA reads TGTGCCAGCAGTTTACTAGGGAGTCTTATCTCCTACGAGCAGTACTTC. This sequence encodes CASSLLGSLISYEQYF.

The V call is TRBV6-1, the J call TRBJ2-7; 8 bases are a match to TRBD2. J gave up 4 bases and V 3 bases, and 5 bases lay outside the gene matches. This CDR3 region has 14 residues. The V gene's germline CDR1 is MNHNS and CDR2 SASEGT. The CDR3, as DNA: TGTGCCAGCAGTGATCGGACTAGCCGGTACGAGCAGTACTTC. It specifies CASSDRTSRYEQYF.

The chain joins TRBV7-6 to TRBJ1-2; D not resolved. CDR3 length: 11 residues. V was pared by 1 base and J by 11 bases, with 8 bases between. Germline V gene data show CDR1 as SGHVS and CDR2 as FNYEAQ. The CDR3 DNA reads TGTGCCAGCAGCTTAGGGGAGCTGTACACCTTC. It yields the protein CASSLGELYTF.

The J gene is TRBJ1-1, the V gene TRBV18; D unclear. The V gene's germline CDR1 is KGHSH and CDR2 LQKENI. V lost 2 bases to trimming and J lost 5 bases, with 18 bases between them. The CDR3 is 16 amino acids. The CDR3 DNA sequence: TGTGCCAGCTCACCATTGGAGGGCCTAAGCGATACTGAAGCTTTCTTT. Its translation is CASSPLEGLSDTEAFF.

The V call is TRBV5-4, the J call TRBJ2-5, with 9 nucleotides matching TRBD1. The CDR3 sequence is 16 residues long. The V segment lost 0 bases and the J segment 0 bases; nucleotides outside the gene matches: 3. The germline V gene encodes CDR1 SGHNT and CDR2 YYREEE (reference sequence). CDR3 bases: TGTGCCAGCAGCTTGGGACAGGGGGTATACCAAGAGACCCAGTACTTC. Translation: CASSLGQGVYQETQYF.

This sequence joins TRBV4-2 and TRBJ2-3; 12 nucleotides align to TRBD2. Germline V gene data show CDR1 as LGHNA and CDR2 as YNFKEQ. This CDR3 has 16 amino acids. J was trimmed by 4 bases and V by 4 bases; bases with no gene match: 6. As DNA, the CDR3 is TGTGCCAGCAGCCTCCGACTAGCGGGGGCGGCAGATACGCAGTATTTT. Encoded protein: CASSLRLAGAADTQYF.

The chain links TRBV15 to TRBJ2-7; 7 nucleotides match TRBD2. The trim removed 0 bases at V and 6 bases at J, leaving 2 bases unmatched. This CDR3 has 13 amino acids. Germline V gives CDR1 LNHNV, CDR2 YYDKDF (reference sequence). CDR3 sequence (DNA): TGTGCCACCAGCAGAGACAGGGAGGGCGAGCAGTACTTC. Its protein product is CATSRDREGEQYF.

This chain uses TRBV19 with TRBJ1-2; 11 bases map to TRBD1. Germline V gene sequence: CDR1 LNHDA, CDR2 SQIVND (reference sequence). Unmatched junction bases numbered 12, after V lost 8 bases and J lost 4 bases. CDR3 length: 16 amino acids. The CDR3 coding sequence is TGTGCCAGTTGTAGGGACCCCGGGACAGGGGGCTATGGCTACACCTTC. Translated, it gives CASCRDPGTGGYGYTF.